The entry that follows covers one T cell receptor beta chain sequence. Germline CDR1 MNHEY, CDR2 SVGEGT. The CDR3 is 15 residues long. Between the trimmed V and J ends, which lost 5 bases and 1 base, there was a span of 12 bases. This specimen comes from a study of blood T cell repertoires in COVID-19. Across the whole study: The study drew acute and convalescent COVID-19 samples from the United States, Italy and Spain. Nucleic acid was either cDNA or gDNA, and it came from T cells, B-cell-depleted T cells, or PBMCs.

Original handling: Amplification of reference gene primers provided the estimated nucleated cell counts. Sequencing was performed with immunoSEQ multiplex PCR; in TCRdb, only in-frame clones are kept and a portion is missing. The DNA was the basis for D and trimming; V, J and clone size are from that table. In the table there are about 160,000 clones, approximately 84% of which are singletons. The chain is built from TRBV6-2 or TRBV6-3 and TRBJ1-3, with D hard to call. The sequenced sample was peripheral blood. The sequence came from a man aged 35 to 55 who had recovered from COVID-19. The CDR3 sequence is CASSNGIFSGNTIYF. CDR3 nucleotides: TGTGCCAGCAGTAACGGGATCTTTTCTGGAAACACCATATATTTT.